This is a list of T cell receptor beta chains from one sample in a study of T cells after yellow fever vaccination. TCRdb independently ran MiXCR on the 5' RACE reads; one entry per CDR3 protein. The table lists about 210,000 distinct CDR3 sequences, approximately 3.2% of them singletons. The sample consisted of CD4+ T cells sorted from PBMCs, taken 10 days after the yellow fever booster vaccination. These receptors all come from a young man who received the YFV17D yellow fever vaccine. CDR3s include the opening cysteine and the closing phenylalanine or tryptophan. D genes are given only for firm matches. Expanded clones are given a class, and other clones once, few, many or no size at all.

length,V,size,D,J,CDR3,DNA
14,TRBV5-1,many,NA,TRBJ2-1,CASSMGAVYNEQFF,TGCGCCAGCAGCATGGGGGCCGTATACAATGAGCAGTTCTTC
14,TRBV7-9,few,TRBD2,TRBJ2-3,CAGGTSFGTDTQYF,TGTGCCGGAGGGACTAGCTTTGGCACAGATACGCAGTATTTT
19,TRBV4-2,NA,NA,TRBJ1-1,CASSHPIGGRNVWNTEAFF,TGTGCCAGCAGCCATCCAATCGGGGGCCGGAACGTTTGGAACACTGAAGCTTTCTTT
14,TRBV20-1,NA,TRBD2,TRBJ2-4,CSAREGGTKNIQYF,TGCAGTGCTAGAGAGGGGGGGACCAAAAACATTCAGTACTTC
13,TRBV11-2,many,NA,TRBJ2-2,CASSLDRFGELFF,TGTGCCAGCAGCTTAGATAGGTTCGGGGAGCTGTTTTTT
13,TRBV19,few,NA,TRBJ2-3,CASSMRDTDTQYF,TGTGCCAGTAGTATGAGGGACACAGATACGCAGTATTTT
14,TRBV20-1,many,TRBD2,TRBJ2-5,CSASPGSSGETQYF,TGCAGTGCTTCCCCGGGGTCTAGCGGGGAGACCCAGTACTTC
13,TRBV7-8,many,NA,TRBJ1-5,CASSLGRGQPQHF,TGTGCCAGCAGCTTAGGGCGGGGTCAGCCCCAGCATTTT
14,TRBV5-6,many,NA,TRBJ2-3,CASSPGPGTDTQYF,TGTGCCAGCAGCCCGGGCCCAGGGACAGATACGCAGTATTTT
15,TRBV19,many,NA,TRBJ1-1,CASTSLDPRNTEAFF,TGTGCCAGTACATCACTGGACCCAAGGAACACTGAAGCTTTCTTT